The clone carrying this TCR beta chain was seen a few times. This record comes from a study of blood T cells in healthy people across ages. A second roughly 7 to 12 cycle PCR used barcoded and J-beta primers. TCRdb recomputed calls from the 5' RACE reads with MiXCR, one row per CDR3 protein. The sample gives hundreds of thousands of distinct CDR3 sequences, roughly 25% of which show up once; 9.4% is in the top ten. The CDR3 has 16 amino acids. CDR1 and CDR2 from the germline V gene are SEHNR and FQNEAQ (reference sequence). The same data also went into a second study, on T cells of mothers and their children. That paper adds: Several children and their three healthy Caucasian mothers were the donors. The TCR beta CDR3 read count exceeded 10 million for each mother and was several million for each child.

This receptor was taken from a boy younger than 18 in good health. The sequenced sample was blood. This sequence joins TRBV7-9 and TRBJ2-5; 8 bases are shared with TRBD2. Judging by the DNA end, TRBJ2-1 fits better; the J call may be wrong. CDR3 nucleotide sequence: TGTGCCAGCAGCCCAGTGACTAGCGCAGCCTACAATGAGCAGTTCTTC. Protein product: CASSPVTSAAYNEQFF.